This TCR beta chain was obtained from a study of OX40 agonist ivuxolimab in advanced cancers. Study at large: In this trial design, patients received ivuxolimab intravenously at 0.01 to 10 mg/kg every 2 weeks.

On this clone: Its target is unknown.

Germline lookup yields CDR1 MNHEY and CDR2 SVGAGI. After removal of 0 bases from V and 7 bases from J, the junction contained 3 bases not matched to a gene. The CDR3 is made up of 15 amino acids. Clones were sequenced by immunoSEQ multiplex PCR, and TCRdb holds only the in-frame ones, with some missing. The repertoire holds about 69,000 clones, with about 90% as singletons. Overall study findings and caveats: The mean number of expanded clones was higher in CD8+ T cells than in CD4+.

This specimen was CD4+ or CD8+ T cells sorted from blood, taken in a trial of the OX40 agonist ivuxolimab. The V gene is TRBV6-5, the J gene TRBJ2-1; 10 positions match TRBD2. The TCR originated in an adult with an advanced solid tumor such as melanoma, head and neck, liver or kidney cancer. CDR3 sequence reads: CASSYSPSGSNEQFF. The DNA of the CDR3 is TGTGCCAGCAGTTACTCTCCTAGCGGGAGTAATGAGCAGTTCTTC.